This TCR beta chain was sequenced in a study of CDR3 diversity in severe acne. Trimming pared 5 bases from V and 8 bases from J, leaving 6 bases between. The CDR3 length is 11 residues. Germline lookup yields CDR1 SEHNR and CDR2 FQNEAQ (reference sequence). MiXCR, run by TCRdb on the PCR reads, gives a single entry per CDR3 protein. The sample has over 85,000 distinct CDR3 sequences, about half seen once. The sequence was obtained from a male donor with acne. The sequenced sample consisted of blood. The chain couples TRBV7-9 to TRBJ1-4; D perhaps matches TRBD1 (5 bases). CDR3 protein: CASSQGEKLFF. CDR3 bases: TGTGCCAGCAGCCAGGGAGAAAAACTGTTTTTT.